This is a list of T cell receptor beta chains from one sample in a study of cytomegalovirus exposure and HLA in healthy donors. The repertoire was sequenced with immunoSEQ multiplex PCR; TCRdb's copy has only in-frame clones and lacks some. Of about 140,000 clones listed, about 80% are singletons. Sequenced input: PBMCs. These receptors were taken from a woman between 35 and 50 years old in good health and CMV-seronegative. The CDR3 runs from the conserved cysteine through the conserved F or W. A D gene is named only where the DNA matches it firmly. The listing skips clone size in some rows; elsewhere it reads once, few, many or a size class.

TRBJ1-5 | - | TRBV7-9 | TRBD1 | TGTGCCAGCAGCCTGACAGGGGGAGATCAGCCCCAGCATTTT | CASSLTGGDQPQHF
TRBJ2-7 | - | TRBV28 | - | TGTGCCAGCAGTTTATTTACGGGATCCTACGAGCAGTACTTC | CASSLFTGSYEQYF
TRBJ1-2 | - | TRBV19 | - | TGTGCCAGTAGCCCGACCTCGGGGGGTTACGGCTACACCTTC | CASSPTSGGYGYTF
TRBJ2-7 | - | TRBV27 | - | TGTGCCAGCAGAGACACAGGGACGTACGAGCAGTACTTC | CASRDTGTYEQYF
TRBJ2-1 | - | TRBV11-3 | - | TGTGCCAGCAGCTTAGGAGGTACTAGCCTGTACAATGAGCAGTTCTTC | CASSLGGTSLYNEQFF
TRBJ2-1 | - | TRBV2 | TRBD1 | TGTGCCAGCAACCCCCGGGACAGATACAATGAGCAGTTCTTC | CASNPRDRYNEQFF
TRBJ2-3 | - | TRBV29-1 | TRBD2 | TGCAGCGTTCCAGGAGCGGGAGTGGGCACAGATACGCAGTATTTT | CSVPGAGVGTDTQYF
TRBJ1-4 | - | TRBV5-1 | TRBD1 | TGCGCCAGCAGCTTTCGGGAGAACAGGGGTAATGAAAAACTGTTTTTT | CASSFRENRGNEKLFF
TRBJ2-3 | - | TRBV2 | TRBD2 | TGTGCCAGCACCCTTCTAGCGGACATCAGCTATAGCACAGATACGCAGTATTTT | CASTLLADISYSTDTQYF
TRBJ1-4 | few | TRBV10-2 | TRBD1 | TGCGCCAGCAGGGAACCGGGACAGGTCCATAAACTGTTTTTT | CASREPGQVHKLFF
TRBJ2-6 | - | TRBV5-1 | - | TGCGCCAGCAGCTTGTCGTCTGTCTCTGGGGCCAACGGCCTGACTTTC | CASSLSSVSGANGLTF
TRBJ1-5 | - | TRBV19 | TRBD1 | TGTGCCAGTAGTCCGGGACAGGGATTAAGCAATCAGCCCCAGCATTTT | CASSPGQGLSNQPQHF
TRBJ2-3 | - | TRBV7-2 | TRBD2 | TGTGCCAGCAGTCTTAGCGGGGCGAACACAGATACGCAGTATTTT | CASSLSGANTDTQYF
TRBJ1-4 | - | TRBV30 | - | TGTGCCTGGAGTGTTAAACGCAGTAATGAAAAACTGTTTTTT | CAWSVKRSNEKLFF
TRBJ2-1 | - | TRBV4-3 | - | TGCGCCAGCAGCCATATCAGCGGAGGAGGGAATGAGCAGTTCTTC | CASSHISGGGNEQFF
TRBJ2-1 | - | TRBV5-1 | TRBD1 | TGCGCCAGCAGCTTGTGGGACAGCTTCAATGAGCAGTTCTTC | CASSLWDSFNEQFF
TRBJ2-2 | few | TRBV19 | TRBD1 | TGTGCCAGTAGTAATACAGGGGCGAACACCGGGGAGCTGTTTTTT | CASSNTGANTGELFF
TRBJ1-3 | - | TRBV28 | - | TGTGCCAGCAAACAACACAGCACGGATGGTGGAAACACCATATATTTT | CASKQHSTDGGNTIYF
TRBJ2-2 | - | TRBV7-2 | - | TGTGCCAGCAGCTTAGAGTTCAGGGGGGACACCGGGGAGCTGTTTTTT | CASSLEFRGDTGELFF
TRBJ1-6 | - | TRBV10-1 | TRBD1 | TGCGCCAGCAGTGAGACAGGGGATAGCTCCTATAATTCACCCCTCCACTTT | CASSETGDSSYNSPLHF
TRBJ1-1 | - | TRBV5-1 | TRBD1 | TGCGCCAGCAGCTGGACCGGGACAGGTGAAGCTTTCTTT | CASSWTGTGEAFF
TRBJ2-3 | - | TRBV28 | TRBD2 | TGTGCCAGCAGCACCAGCGGGAGAGGAGCCACAGATACGCAGTATTTT | CASSTSGRGATDTQYF
TRBJ1-4 | - | TRBV28 | - | TGTGCCAGCAGTTCCCCGGGGTCCGCGTGGGAAAAACTGTTTTTT | CASSSPGSAWEKLFF
TRBJ2-5 | - | TRBV4-1 | - | TGCGCCAGCAGCCCTACTGGGAGACAAGAGACCCAGTACTTC | CASSPTGRQETQYF
TRBJ2-7 | - | TRBV28 | - | TGTGCCAGCAGATCAGACACTCGGGGGTCCTACGAGCAGTACTTC | CASRSDTRGSYEQYF
TRBJ2-1 | - | TRBV27 | TRBD2 | TGTGCCAGCAGCCTGACTAGCGGGAGGTTTAATGAGCAGTTCTTC | CASSLTSGRFNEQFF
TRBJ2-4 | few | TRBV5-6 | TRBD1 | TGTGCCAGCAGCTTGGGGACAGGGGCCAAAAACATTCAGTACTTC | CASSLGTGAKNIQYF
TRBJ2-3 | - | TRBV19 | - | TGTGCCAGTAGCGCCACGGTCCTAGCGCTCACAGATACGCAGTATTTT | CASSATVLALTDTQYF
TRBJ1-1 | - | TRBV4-2 | - | TGTGCCAGCAGCCGCTTGACAGGTATGAACACTGAAGCTTTCTTT | CASSRLTGMNTEAFF
TRBJ2-3 | few | TRBV19 | - | TGTGCCAGTAGTATATTGGCGGAAGGCACAGATACGCAGTATTTT | CASSILAEGTDTQYF
TRBJ1-1 | - | TRBV28 | TRBD1 | TGTGCCAGCAGTTTGGGACAGGGATTTAGGACTGAAGCTTTCTTT | CASSLGQGFRTEAFF
TRBJ1-1 | few | TRBV7-9 | - | TGTGCCAGCAGCTTATCCGAGGGGGAGGGGAACACTGAAGCTTTCTTT | CASSLSEGEGNTEAFF
TRBJ2-3 | - | TRBV9 | TRBD2 | TGTGCCAGCAGCCCTAGCGGGGGGCCCACAGATACGCAGTATTTT | CASSPSGGPTDTQYF
TRBJ1-1 | - | TRBV11-3 | TRBD1 | TGTGCCAGCAGCTTCTCCCCCTCGACAGGGATGAACACTGAAGCTTTCTTT | CASSFSPSTGMNTEAFF
TRBJ2-7 | - | TRBV11-2 | - | TGTGCCAGCAGCCCTGGGACCGGGAGATACGAGCAGTACTTC | CASSPGTGRYEQYF
TRBJ1-1 | - | TRBV5-8 | - | TGTGCCAGCAGCTTGGCCGAGGCCCGGCGGAACACTGAAGCTTTCTTT | CASSLAEARRNTEAFF
TRBJ2-5 | - | TRBV27 | TRBD2 | TGTGCCAGCAGCCATGAGCGGGGGGCCACAGGAGAGACCCAGTACTTC | CASSHERGATGETQYF
TRBJ1-1 | - | TRBV30 | - | TGTGCCTGGAGTGTTAGGAGGGGTGGGCTGAACACTGAAGCTTTCTTT | CAWSVRRGGLNTEAFF
TRBJ2-3 | - | TRBV18 | - | TGTGCCAGCTCACCTCAGGAGGGTTACACAGATACGCAGTATTTT | CASSPQEGYTDTQYF
TRBJ2-7 | - | TRBV19 | TRBD1 | TGTGCCAGTAGGCGACTGGGACAGGGGGGCTCCGAGCAGTACTTC | CASRRLGQGGSEQYF
TRBJ2-2 | - | TRBV28 | TRBD1 | TGTGCCAGTCTCGGGACAGTAAGCAACACCGGGGAGCTGTTTTTT | CASLGTVSNTGELFF
TRBJ1-6 | once | TRBV7-9 | - | TGTGCCAGCAGCCATGGACAGCCTAGCTCCTATAATTCACCCCTCCACTTT | CASSHGQPSSYNSPLHF
TRBJ2-7 | - | TRBV2 | - | TGTGCCAGCGGGCTTGCTAGCCACCACGAGCAGTACTTC | CASGLASHHEQYF
TRBJ2-5 | - | TRBV27 | - | TGTGCCAGCAGCTACAGTGCAGGGCAAGAGACCCAGTACTTC | CASSYSAGQETQYF
TRBJ1-3 | - | TRBV10-1 | - | TGCGCCAGCAGTGATGGCCCTTCATCTGGAAACACCATATATTTT | CASSDGPSSGNTIYF
TRBJ1-5 | - | TRBV30 | - | TGTGCCTGGAGTGTCATCTCAGGCAATCAGCCCCAGCATTTT | CAWSVISGNQPQHF
TRBJ2-2 | - | TRBV9 | - | TGTGCCAGCAGCTTAACCGGGACTCCCACCGGGGAGCTGTTTTTT | CASSLTGTPTGELFF
TRBJ1-1 | - | TRBV7-2 | TRBD1 | TGTGCCAGCAGCTTAAGGGGGCGTCGAGCTTTCTTT | CASSLRGRRAFF
TRBJ2-1 | - | TRBV19 | - | TGTGCCAGTAGTATCCGGGATCTAGGTGTTGAGCAGTTCTTC | CASSIRDLGVEQFF
TRBJ2-7 | many | TRBV10-3 | - | TGTGCCATCAGTGGGGGAGCTCGTTTTACCTACGAGCAGTACTTC | CAISGGARFTYEQYF
TRBJ2-7 | - | TRBV25-1 | - | TGTGCCAGCAGTGAATATTCGCGGGGGCGCGAGCAGTACTTC | CASSEYSRGREQYF
TRBJ2-1 | - | TRBV30 | - | TGTGCCTGGAGTGTACACCCAGGGAGGTCCCATGAGCAGTTCTTC | CAWSVHPGRSHEQFF